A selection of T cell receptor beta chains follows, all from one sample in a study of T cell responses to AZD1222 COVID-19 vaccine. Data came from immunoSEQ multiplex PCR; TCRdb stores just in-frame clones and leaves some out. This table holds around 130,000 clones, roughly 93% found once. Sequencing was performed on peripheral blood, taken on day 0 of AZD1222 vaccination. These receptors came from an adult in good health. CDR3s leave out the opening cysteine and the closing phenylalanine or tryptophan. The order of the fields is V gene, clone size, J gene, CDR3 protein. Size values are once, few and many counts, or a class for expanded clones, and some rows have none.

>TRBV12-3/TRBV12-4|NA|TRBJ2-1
ASRWGSEQF
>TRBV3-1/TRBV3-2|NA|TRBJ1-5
ASSLGQGGQPQH
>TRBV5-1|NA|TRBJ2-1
ASSLQGTNEQF
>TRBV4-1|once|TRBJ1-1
ASSQGSGNTEAF
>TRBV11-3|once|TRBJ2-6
ASSPSLGGLVSGANVLT
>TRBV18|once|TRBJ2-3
ASSRDHSTDTQY
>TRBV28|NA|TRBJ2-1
ASSASGTVNEQF
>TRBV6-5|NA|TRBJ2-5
ASTRTPGTETQY
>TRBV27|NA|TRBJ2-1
ASRGYRVEQF
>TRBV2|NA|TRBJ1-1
ASGAARVNTEAF
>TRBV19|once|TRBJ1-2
ASSSLRARNYGYT